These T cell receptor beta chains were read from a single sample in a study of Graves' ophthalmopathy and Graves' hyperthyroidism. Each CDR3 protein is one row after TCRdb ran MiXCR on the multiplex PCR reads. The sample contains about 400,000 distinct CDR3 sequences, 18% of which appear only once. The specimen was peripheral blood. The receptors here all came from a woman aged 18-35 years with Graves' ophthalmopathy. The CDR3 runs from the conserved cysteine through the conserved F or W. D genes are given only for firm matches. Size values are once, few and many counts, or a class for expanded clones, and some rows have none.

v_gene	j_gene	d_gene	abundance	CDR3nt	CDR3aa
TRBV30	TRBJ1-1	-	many	TGTGCCTGGAGGACGCACCCATGGGAAGCTTTCTTT	CAWRTHPWEAFF
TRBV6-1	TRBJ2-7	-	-	TGTGCCAGCAGACCCTGGGGGGATAGCTCCTACGAGCAGTACTTC	CASRPWGDSSYEQYF
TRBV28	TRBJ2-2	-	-	TGTGCCAGCTCCGGGACGCTCCAAGGGGGGGAGCTGTTTTTT	CASSGTLQGGELFF
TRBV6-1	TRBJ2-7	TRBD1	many	TGTGCCAGCAGTACCCGGGACAGGGGGCACGAGCAGTACTTC	CASSTRDRGHEQYF
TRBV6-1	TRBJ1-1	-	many	TGTGCCAGCAGCAAGTTGGCGGGGACACTTGAAGCTTTCTTT	CASSKLAGTLEAFF
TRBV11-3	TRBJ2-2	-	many	TGTGCCAGCAGCCTTGGGGGTGGGGCGGCCGGGGAGCTGTTTTTT	CASSLGGGAAGELFF
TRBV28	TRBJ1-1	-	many	TGTGCCAGCAGTCCCTCGGGTGGCATGAACACTGAAGCTTTCTTT	CASSPSGGMNTEAFF
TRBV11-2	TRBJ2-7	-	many	TGTGCCAGCAGCTTTTCCAGGGACGAGCAGTACTTC	CASSFSRDEQYF
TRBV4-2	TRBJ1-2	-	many	TGTGCCAGCAGCCAAGTGGGGGCCGGGGACGTGGTCTATGGCTACACCTTC	CASSQVGAGDVVYGYTF
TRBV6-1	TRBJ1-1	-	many	TGTGCCAGCGACAAAGACGGTATCTTCACTGAAGCTTTCTTT	CASDKDGIFTEAFF
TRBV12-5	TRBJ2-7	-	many	TGTGCTAGTGGTTCACCTCTCGAGCGCCTTTCGTCCTACGAGCAGTACTTC	CASGSPLERLSSYEQYF
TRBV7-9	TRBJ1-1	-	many	TGTGCCAGCCTATCAGGGAACACTGAAGCTTTCTTT	CASLSGNTEAFF
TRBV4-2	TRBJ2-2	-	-	TGTGCCAGCAGCCAAGCCTCTGGACTTAACACCGGGGAGCTGTTTTTT	CASSQASGLNTGELFF
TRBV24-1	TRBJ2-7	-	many	TGTGCCACCAGTGATCGCTACGAGCAGTACTTC	CATSDRYEQYF
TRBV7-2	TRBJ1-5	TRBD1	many	TGTGCCAGCAGCTTAGCTTCCGACAGGGGGACCGGGCGGCCCCAGCATTTT	CASSLASDRGTGRPQHF
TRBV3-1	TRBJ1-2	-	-	TGTGCCAGCAGCCCACTTCAGGAATCCTATGGCTACACCTTC	CASSPLQESYGYTF
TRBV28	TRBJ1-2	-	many	TGTGCCAGCATGGTAGACAGGTTGGGCTATGGCTACACCTTC	CASMVDRLGYGYTF
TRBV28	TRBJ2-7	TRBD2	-	TGTGCCAGCAGTTTATTAGCGGGCGGGAGGAGAACCTACGAGCAGTACTTC	CASSLLAGGRRTYEQYF
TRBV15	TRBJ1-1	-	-	TGTGCCACCAGCGGCACGTTGAACACTGAAGCTTTCTTT	CATSGTLNTEAFF
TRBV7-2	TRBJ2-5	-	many	TGTGCCAGCAGCTTCAGGCAGAGAGAGACCCAGTACTTC	CASSFRQRETQYF
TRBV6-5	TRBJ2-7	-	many	TGTGCCAGCAGGGCCGTCGATGGGCGGGCCTACGAGCAGTACTTC	CASRAVDGRAYEQYF
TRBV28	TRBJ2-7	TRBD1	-	TGTGCCAGCAGTTCATCCGGGACAGGGGGCTCGGTGCAGTACTTC	CASSSSGTGGSVQYF
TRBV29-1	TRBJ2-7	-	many	TGCAGCGTTGCCGCGGGACTGCGATCCTACGAGCAGTACTTC	CSVAAGLRSYEQYF
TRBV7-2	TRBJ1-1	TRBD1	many	TGTGCCAGCAGCTTGACAGGGGTCGAGGAAGCTTTCTTT	CASSLTGVEEAFF
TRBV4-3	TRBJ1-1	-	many	TGCGCCAGCAGTAACTCCCCCGGGAGGGAGGTCGCTGAAGCTTTCTTT	CASSNSPGREVAEAFF
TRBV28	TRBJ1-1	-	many	TGTGCCAGCAGCGTGGACTACACTGAAGCTTTCTTT	CASSVDYTEAFF
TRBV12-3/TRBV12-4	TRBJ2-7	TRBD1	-	TGTGCCAGCAGCATTTCCGCCTCAGGGGGCTTGCGCGAGCAGTACTTC	CASSISASGGLREQYF
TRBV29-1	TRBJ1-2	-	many	TGCAGCGTTGATCCGGGGGGGGCGCGGAATGGCTACACCTTC	CSVDPGGARNGYTF
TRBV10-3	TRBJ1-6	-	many	TGTGCCATCAGCTGGGAGGGATCTTATAATTCACCCCTCCACTTT	CAISWEGSYNSPLHF
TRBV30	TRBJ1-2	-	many	TGTGCCTGGAGTGATTGGGGTGAGGGCTACACCTTC	CAWSDWGEGYTF
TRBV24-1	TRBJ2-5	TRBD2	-	TGTGCCACCAGTGATGGACTAGCGGGAGGGACCGTCCAAGAGACCCAGTACTTC	CATSDGLAGGTVQETQYF
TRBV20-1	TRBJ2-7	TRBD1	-	TGCAGTGCCGAGACAGGGGGCGGGATAGGCGAGCAGTACTTC	CSAETGGGIGEQYF
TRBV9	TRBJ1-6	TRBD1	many	TGTGCCAGCAGCGTCTCCGGGACAGGAGGGAATTCACCCCTCCACTTT	CASSVSGTGGNSPLHF
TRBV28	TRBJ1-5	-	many	TGTGCCAGCAGGAGCAATCAGCCCCAGCATTTT	CASRSNQPQHF
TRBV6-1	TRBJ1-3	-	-	TGTGCCGTATTTAGCACAGGACGTAGAAACACCATATATTTT	CAVFSTGRRNTIYF